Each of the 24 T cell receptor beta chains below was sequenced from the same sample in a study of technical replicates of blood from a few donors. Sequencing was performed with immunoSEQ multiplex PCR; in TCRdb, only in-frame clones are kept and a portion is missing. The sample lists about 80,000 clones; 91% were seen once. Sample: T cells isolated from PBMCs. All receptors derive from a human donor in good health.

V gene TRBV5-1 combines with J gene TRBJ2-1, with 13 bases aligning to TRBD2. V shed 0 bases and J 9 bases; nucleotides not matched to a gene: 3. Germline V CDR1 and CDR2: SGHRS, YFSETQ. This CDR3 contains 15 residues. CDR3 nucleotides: TGCGCCAGCAGCTTGGGGACTAGCGGGAGAGTTGAGCAGTTCTTC. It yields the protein CASSLGTSGRVEQFF.

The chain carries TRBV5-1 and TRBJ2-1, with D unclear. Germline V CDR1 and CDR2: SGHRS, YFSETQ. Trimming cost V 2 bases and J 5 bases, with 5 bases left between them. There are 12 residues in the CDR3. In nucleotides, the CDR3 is TGCGCCAGCAGCTTTTCTGACAATGAGCAGTTCTTC. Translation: CASSFSDNEQFF.

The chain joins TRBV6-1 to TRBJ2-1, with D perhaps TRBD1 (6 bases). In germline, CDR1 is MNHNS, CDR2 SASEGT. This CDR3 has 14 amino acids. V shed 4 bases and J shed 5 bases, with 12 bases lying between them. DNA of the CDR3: TGTGCCAGCAGTGTACCGGACAGCCACAATGAGCAGTTCTTC. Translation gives CASSVPDSHNEQFF.

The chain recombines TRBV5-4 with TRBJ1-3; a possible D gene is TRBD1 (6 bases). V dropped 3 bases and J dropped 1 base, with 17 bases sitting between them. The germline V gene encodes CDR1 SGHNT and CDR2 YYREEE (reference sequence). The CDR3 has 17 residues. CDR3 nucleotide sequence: TGTGCCAGCAGCTCCCGGACAGCCGGAACGTCTGGAAACACCATATATTTT. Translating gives CASSSRTAGTSGNTIYF.

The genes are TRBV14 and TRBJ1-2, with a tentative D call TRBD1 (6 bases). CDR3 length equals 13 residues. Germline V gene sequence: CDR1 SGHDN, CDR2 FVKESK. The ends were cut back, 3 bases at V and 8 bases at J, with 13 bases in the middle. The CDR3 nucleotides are TGTGCCAGCAGCCAGGCGCAGGGGCTGGGCTACACCTTC. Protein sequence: CASSQAQGLGYTF. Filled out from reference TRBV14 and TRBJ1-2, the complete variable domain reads EAGVTQFPSHSVIEKGQTVTLRCDPISGHDNLYWYRRVMGKEIKFLLHFVKESKQDESGMPNNRFLAERTGGTYSTLKVQPAELEDSGVYFCASSQAQGLGYTFGSGTRLTVV.

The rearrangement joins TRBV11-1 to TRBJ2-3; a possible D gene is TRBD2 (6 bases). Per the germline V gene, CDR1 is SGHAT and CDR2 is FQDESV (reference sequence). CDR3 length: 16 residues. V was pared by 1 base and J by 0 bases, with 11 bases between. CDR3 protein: CASSLESSGSTDTQYF. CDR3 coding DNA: TGTGCCAGCAGCTTAGAGTCCAGCGGGAGCACAGATACGCAGTATTTT.

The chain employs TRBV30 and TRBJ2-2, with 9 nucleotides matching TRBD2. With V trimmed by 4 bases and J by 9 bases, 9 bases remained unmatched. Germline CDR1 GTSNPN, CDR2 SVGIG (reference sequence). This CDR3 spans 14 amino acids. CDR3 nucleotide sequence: TGTGCCTGGATGAGCGGGACTAGCTACCGGGAGCTGTTTTTT. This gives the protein CAWMSGTSYRELFF.

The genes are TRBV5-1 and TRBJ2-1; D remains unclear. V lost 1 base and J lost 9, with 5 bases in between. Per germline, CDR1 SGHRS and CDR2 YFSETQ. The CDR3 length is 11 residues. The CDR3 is CASSLNGEQFF. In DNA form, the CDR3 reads TGCGCCAGCAGCTTGAACGGTGAGCAGTTCTTC.

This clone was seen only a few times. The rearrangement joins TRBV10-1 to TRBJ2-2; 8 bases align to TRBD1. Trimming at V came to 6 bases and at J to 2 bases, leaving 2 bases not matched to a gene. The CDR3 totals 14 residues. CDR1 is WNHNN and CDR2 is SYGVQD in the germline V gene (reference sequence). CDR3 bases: TGCGCCAGCAGAGGACAGGGAAACACCGGGGAGCTGTTTTTT. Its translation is CASRGQGNTGELFF.

CDR3 coding DNA: TGTGCCACCAGACAGGGGGCTGAAGGAAACACCATATATTTT. This sequence encodes CATRQGAEGNTIYF. The chain is built from TRBV27 and TRBJ1-3; 10 positions agree with TRBD1. The J segment lost 4 bases and the V segment lost 10 bases, leaving 7 bases of the junction unmatched. The CDR3 extends over 14 amino acids. Per the germline V gene, CDR1 is MNHEY and CDR2 is SMNVEV (reference sequence).

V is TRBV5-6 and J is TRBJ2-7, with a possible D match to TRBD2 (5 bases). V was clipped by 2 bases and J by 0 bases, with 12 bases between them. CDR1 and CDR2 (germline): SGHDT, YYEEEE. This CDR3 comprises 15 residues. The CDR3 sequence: CASSLGLGSSYEQYF. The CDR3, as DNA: TGTGCCAGCAGCTTAGGCCTAGGGAGCTCCTACGAGCAGTACTTC.

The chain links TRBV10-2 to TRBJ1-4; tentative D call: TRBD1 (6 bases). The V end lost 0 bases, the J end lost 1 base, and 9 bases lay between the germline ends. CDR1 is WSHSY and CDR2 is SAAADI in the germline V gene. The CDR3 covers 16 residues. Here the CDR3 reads CASSESRGGTNEKLFF. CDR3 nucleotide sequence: TGCGCCAGCAGTGAGTCGAGGGGGGGAACTAATGAAAAACTGTTTTTT.

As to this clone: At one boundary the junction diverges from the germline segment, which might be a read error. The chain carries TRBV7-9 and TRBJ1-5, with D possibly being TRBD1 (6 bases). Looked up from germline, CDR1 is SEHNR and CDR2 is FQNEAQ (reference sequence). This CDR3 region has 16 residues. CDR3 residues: CASSLGGGRGNQPQHF. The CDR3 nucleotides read TGTGCCAGCAGCTTAGGAGGGGGGAGGGGCAACCAGCCCCAGCATTTT.

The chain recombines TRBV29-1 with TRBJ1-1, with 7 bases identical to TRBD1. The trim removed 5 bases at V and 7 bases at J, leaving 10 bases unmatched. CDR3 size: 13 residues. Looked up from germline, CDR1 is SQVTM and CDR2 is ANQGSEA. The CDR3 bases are TGCAGCGTTTACCGGGACAGTTTGTTTGAAGCTTTCTTT. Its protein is CSVYRDSLFEAFF.

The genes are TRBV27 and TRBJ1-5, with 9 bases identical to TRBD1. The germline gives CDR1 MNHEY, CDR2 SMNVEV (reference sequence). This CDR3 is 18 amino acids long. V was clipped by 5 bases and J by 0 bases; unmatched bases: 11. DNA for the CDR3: TGTGCCAGCAGTCTACGAACCGGGACAGGGTATAGCAATCAGCCCCAGCATTTT. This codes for CASSLRTGTGYSNQPQHF.

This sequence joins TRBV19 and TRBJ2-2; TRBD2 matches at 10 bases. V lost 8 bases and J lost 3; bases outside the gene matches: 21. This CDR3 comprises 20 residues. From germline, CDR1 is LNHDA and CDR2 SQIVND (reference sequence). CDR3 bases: TGTGCCAGTTTGGGGCGGGGACTAGCGATTCCTGCCTTTTACACCGGGGAGCTGTTTTTT. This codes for CASLGRGLAIPAFYTGELFF.

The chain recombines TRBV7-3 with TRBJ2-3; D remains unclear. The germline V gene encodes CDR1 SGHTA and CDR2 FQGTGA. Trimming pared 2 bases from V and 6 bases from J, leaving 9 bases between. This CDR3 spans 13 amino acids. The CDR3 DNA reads TGTGCCAGCAGCTTATCTTTCTCTGATACGCAGTATTTT. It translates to CASSLSFSDTQYF.

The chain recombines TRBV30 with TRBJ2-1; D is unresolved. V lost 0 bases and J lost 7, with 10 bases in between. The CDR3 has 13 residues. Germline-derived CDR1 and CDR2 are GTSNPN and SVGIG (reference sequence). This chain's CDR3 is CAWSVQQINEQFF. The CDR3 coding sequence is TGTGCCTGGAGTGTACAGCAGATTAATGAGCAGTTCTTC.

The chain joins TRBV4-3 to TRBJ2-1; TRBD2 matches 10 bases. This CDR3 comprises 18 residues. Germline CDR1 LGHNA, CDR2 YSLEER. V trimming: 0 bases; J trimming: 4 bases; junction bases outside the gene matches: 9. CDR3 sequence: CASSQEASGSGRYNEQFF. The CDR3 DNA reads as TGCGCCAGCAGCCAAGAGGCTAGCGGGAGTGGTCGGTACAATGAGCAGTTCTTC.

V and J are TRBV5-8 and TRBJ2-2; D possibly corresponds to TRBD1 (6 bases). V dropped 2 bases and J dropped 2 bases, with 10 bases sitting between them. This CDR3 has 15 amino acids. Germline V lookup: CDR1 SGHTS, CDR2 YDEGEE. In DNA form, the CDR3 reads TGTGCCAGCAGCTTACACAGGGATAACACCGGGGAGCTGTTTTTT. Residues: CASSLHRDNTGELFF.

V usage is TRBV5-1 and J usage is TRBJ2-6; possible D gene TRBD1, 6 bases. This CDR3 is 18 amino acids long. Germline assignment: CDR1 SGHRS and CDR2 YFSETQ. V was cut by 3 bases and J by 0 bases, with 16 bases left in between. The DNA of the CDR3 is TGCGCCAGCAGCTCATCCCCGGGACATAGCTCTGGGGCCAACGTCCTGACTTTC. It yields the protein CASSSSPGHSSGANVLTF.

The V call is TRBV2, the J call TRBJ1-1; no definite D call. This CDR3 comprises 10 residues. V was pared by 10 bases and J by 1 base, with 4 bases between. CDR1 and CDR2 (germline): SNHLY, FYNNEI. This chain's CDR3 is CATRNTEAFF. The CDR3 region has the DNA TGTGCCACCCGGAACACTGAAGCTTTCTTT.

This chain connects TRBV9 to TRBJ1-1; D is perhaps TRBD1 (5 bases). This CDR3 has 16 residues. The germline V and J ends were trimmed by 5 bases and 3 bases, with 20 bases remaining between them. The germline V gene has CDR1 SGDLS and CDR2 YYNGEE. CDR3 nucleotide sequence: TGTGCCAGCAGTCTCAAAGCCCAGGGAGGGCACACTGAAGCTTTCTTT. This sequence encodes CASSLKAQGGHTEAFF.

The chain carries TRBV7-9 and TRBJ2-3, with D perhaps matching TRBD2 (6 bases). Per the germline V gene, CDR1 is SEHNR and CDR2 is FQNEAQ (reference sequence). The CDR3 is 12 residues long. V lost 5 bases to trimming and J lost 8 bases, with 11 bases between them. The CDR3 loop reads CASSIGGGTQYF. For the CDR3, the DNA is TGTGCCAGCAGCATCGGGGGTGGTACGCAGTATTTT.